Below are 7 T cell receptor beta chains sequenced from a single sample in a study of blood T cell repertoires in COVID-19. TCRdb's copy holds only in-frame clones and misses some; the assay was immunoSEQ multiplex PCR. The data show some 15,000 clones, roughly 87% seen once. Sequenced sample: peripheral blood. The receptor source for this set is a human donor in a cohort sampled during active COVID-19.

The CDR3, as DNA: TGTGCCAGCATGGGACAGGACACCGGGGAGCTGTTTTTT. Its translation: CASMGQDTGELFF. The chain has TRBV2 and TRBJ2-2, with 8 bases fitting TRBD1. Looked up from germline, CDR1 is SNHLY and CDR2 is FYNNEI. Germline trimming cut 7 bases from V and 3 bases from J; bases unmatched to any gene: 1. There are 13 residues in the CDR3.

This clone has just a few counts. This rearrangement joins TRBV27 to TRBJ2-7, with 10 bases fitting TRBD2. Trimming cost V 5 bases and J 1 base; bases outside gene matches: 5. This CDR3 has 15 residues. The germline V gene has CDR1 MNHEY and CDR2 SMNVEV (reference sequence). CDR3 coding DNA: TGTGCCAGCAGTCCCACTAGCGGGGCGTCCTACGAGCAGTACTTC. Translation gives CASSPTSGASYEQYF.

This CDR3 is CASSLRGLALSEQYF. For the CDR3, the DNA is TGTGCCAGCAGCTTAAGGGGACTAGCGCTGTCCGAGCAGTACTTC. The chain is built from TRBV7-2 and TRBJ2-7; 10 bases fit TRBD2. V trimming: 2 bases; J trimming: 6 bases; junction bases outside the gene matches: 7. The CDR3 length is 15 residues. Germline lookup yields CDR1 SGHTA and CDR2 FQGNSA.

CDR3 sequence reads: CASSLTSGNEQFF. CDR3 in DNA: TGTGCCAGCAGCCTGACTAGCGGCAATGAGCAGTTCTTC. The chain employs TRBV9 and TRBJ2-1, with 9 positions matching TRBD2. V shed 4 bases and J 6 bases; nucleotides not matched to a gene: 2. This CDR3 has 13 amino acids. Germline V gene sequence: CDR1 SGDLS, CDR2 YYNGEE.

V usage is TRBV6-5 and J usage is TRBJ1-2; 8 positions match TRBD1. Germline CDR1 is MNHEY and CDR2 is SVGAGI. This CDR3 is built from 12 residues. With 7 bases clipped from V and 6 bases from J, the junction kept 4 bases outside the gene matches. CDR3 residues: CASKDRDHGYTF. The CDR3 DNA reads TGTGCCAGCAAGGACAGGGACCATGGCTACACCTTC.

The genes are TRBV5-1 and TRBJ2-1; 9 bases are a match to TRBD1. Trimming removed 5 bases from V and 2 bases from J; junction bases left unmatched: 5. The length of the CDR3 is 15 residues. Germline V lookup: CDR1 SGHRS, CDR2 YFSETQ. CDR3 region: CASSDTGGPYNEQFF. CDR3 bases: TGCGCCAGCAGTGATACAGGGGGCCCCTACAATGAGCAGTTCTTC. Based on the CDR3 plus reference TRBV5-1 and TRBJ2-1, the full variable domain is KAGVTQTPRYLIKTRGQQVTLSCSPISGHRSVSWYQQTPGQGLQFLFEYFSETQRNKGNFPGRFSGRQFSNSRSEMNVSTLELGDSALYLCASSDTGGPYNEQFFGPGTRLTVL.

This clone was picked up a small number of times. This same CDR3 is encoded by further DNA sequences in the sample. Here the CDR3 reads CASSIGGSEAFF. CDR3 nucleotide sequence: TGTGCCAGTAGTATAGGCGGCTCTGAAGCTTTCTTT. The rearrangement joins TRBV19 to TRBJ1-1, with D unresolved. The CDR3 sequence is 12 residues long. CDR1 LNHDA and CDR2 SQIVND come from the germline V gene (reference sequence). V lost 1 base, J lost 6 bases, and 6 bases lay in between.